Presented here are 27 T cell receptor beta chains from one specimen sequenced in a study of STAT3 mutations in large granular lymphocyte leukemia. The method was immunoSEQ multiplex PCR; TCRdb's version includes in-frame clones alone and lacks a portion of them. The repertoire holds roughly 4,000 clones, around 66% seen once, with 71% in the top ten. What these receptors recognize is not known. General observations from the study: Every T-LGLL patient had at least one immunodominant TCRbeta clonotype.

Material: peripheral blood mononuclear cells. These receptors all come from a man aged 55 to 70 with T-cell large granular lymphocyte leukemia. Some clones in this sample may be carry-over from other donors' samples.

The rearrangement joins TRBV5-4 to TRBJ2-7; no clear D. Germline V CDR1 and CDR2: SGHNT, YYREEE (reference sequence). There are 15 residues in the CDR3. The germline V and J ends were trimmed by 1 base and 3 bases, with 14 bases remaining between them. CDR3 protein: CASSLPTGDLYEQYF. CDR3 bases: TGTGCCAGCAGCTTGCCGACTGGGGATCTCTACGAGCAGTACTTC.

A few counts support this clone. The sample contains more than one DNA sequence encoding this CDR3. This chain links TRBV7-9 with TRBJ2-5, with D uncertain. Trimming stripped 5 bases from V and 4 bases from J, with 2 bases between. CDR1 is SEHNR and CDR2 is FQNEAQ in the germline V gene (reference sequence). This CDR3 has 10 residues. CDR3 region: CASSGETQYF. The CDR3 coding sequence is TGTGCCAGCAGCGGAGAGACCCAGTACTTC. The complete variable domain, with remaining parts taken from reference TRBV7-9 and TRBJ2-5, reads DTGVSQNPRHKITKRGQNVTFRCDPISEHNRLYWYRQTLGQGPEFLTYFQNEAQLEKSRLLSDRFSAERPKGSFSTLEIQRTEQGDSAMYLCASSGETQYFGPGTRLLVL.

V is TRBV15 and J is TRBJ2-7; D is possibly TRBD2 (5 bases). V lost 3 bases and J 1 base, leaving 13 bases between the germline ends. The CDR3 consists of 15 residues. The germline V gene has CDR1 LNHNV and CDR2 YYDKDF (reference sequence). The CDR3, as DNA: TGTGCCACCAGCAGGGGCGGGCAATCTTCCTACGAGCAGTACTTC. Protein: CATSRGGQSSYEQYF.

The chain links TRBV6-1 to TRBJ2-7, with TRBD1 matching 8 bases. The CDR3 sequence is 14 residues long. J gave up 6 bases and V 6 bases, and 10 bases lay outside the gene matches. Germline V gene data show CDR1 as MNHNS and CDR2 as SASEGT. CDR3 nucleotides: TGTGCCAGCAGACAACGGACAGGGTCGTCCGAGCAGTACGTC. Translated: CASRQRTGSSEQYV.

The chain joins TRBV10-2 to TRBJ2-1; TRBD2 agrees at 10 bases. V gave up 4 bases and J gave up 6 bases; unmatched junction bases: 6. This CDR3 is 15 amino acids long. From germline, CDR1 is WSHSY and CDR2 SAAADI. CDR3 in amino acids: CASSASGSLGNEQFF. CDR3 DNA sequence: TGCGCCAGCAGTGCTAGCGGGAGTTTGGGCAATGAGCAGTTCTTC.

The chain links TRBV27 to TRBJ2-3; weak D call: TRBD1 (6 bases). Germline V gene sequence: CDR1 MNHEY, CDR2 SMNVEV (reference sequence). The germline V and J ends were trimmed by 4 bases and 4 bases, with 6 bases remaining between them. The CDR3 totals 12 residues. CDR3 sequence (DNA): TGTGCCAGCAGTTACAGGGCAGATACGCAGTATTTT. Its protein product is CASSYRADTQYF.

The chain uses TRBV5-1 and TRBJ2-5; 11 positions match TRBD2. V shed 0 bases, J shed 1 base, and the junction held 2 bases outside the gene matches. Per germline, CDR1 SGHRS and CDR2 YFSETQ. The CDR3 loop spans 16 amino acids. As DNA, the CDR3 is TGCGCCAGCAGCTTGGCGGGACTAGCGGTCCAAGAGACCCAGTACTTC. Its translation is CASSLAGLAVQETQYF.

The chain uses TRBV10-2 and TRBJ2-7; D is unresolved. CDR1 and CDR2 from the germline V gene are WSHSY and SAAADI. This CDR3 contains 8 residues. Trimming took 7 bases from V and 5 from J, leaving 0 bases between them. The CDR3 DNA sequence: TGCGCCAGCAACGAGCAGTACTTC. Translating it yields CASNEQYF.

This clone came up a few times. J is TRBJ1-2 and V is TRBV10-3; no reliable D call. Germline CDR1 is ENHRY and CDR2 is SYGVKD. With 4 bases removed from V and 7 bases from J, the gap between germline ends came to 13 bases. This CDR3 region has 13 residues. The CDR3 DNA sequence: TGTGCCATCAGTGGCATTCGGGAAGCTGGCTACACCTTC. Protein sequence: CAISGIREAGYTF.

This clone turned up a few times. The V and J genes are TRBV15 and TRBJ1-5, with D tentatively TRBD1 (6 bases). The CDR3 totals 13 residues. V shed 5 bases and J shed 7 bases, with 12 bases lying between them. CDR1 is LNHNV and CDR2 is YYDKDF in the germline V gene (reference sequence). CDR3 DNA: TGTGCCACCAGCTACATGAGGGGGCAGCCCCAGCATTTT. Its protein product is CATSYMRGQPQHF.

The CDR3, as DNA: TGCGCCAGCAGCTTGGCGGGGGCTAAGGGAGAGACCCAGTACTTC. Residues: CASSLAGAKGETQYF. V is TRBV5-1 and J is TRBJ2-5; D is perhaps TRBD1 or TRBD2 (6 bases each). This CDR3 has 15 residues. Trimming took 0 bases from V and 4 from J, leaving 13 bases between them. Germline V gene sequence: CDR1 SGHRS, CDR2 YFSETQ.

The chain employs TRBV30 and TRBJ1-3; D ambiguous. The V end was cut by 2 bases, the J end by 3 bases, with 11 bases between. Germline values: CDR1 GTSNPN, CDR2 SVGIG (reference sequence). The CDR3 extends over 14 amino acids. This CDR3 is CAWSSSRVGNTIYF. The CDR3, as DNA: TGTGCCTGGAGTTCATCGAGGGTTGGAAACACCATATATTTT.

The chain joins TRBV27 to TRBJ2-6, with D possibly being TRBD2 (6 bases). The CDR3 is made up of 15 amino acids. Deletions cut 7 bases from V and 2 bases from J, with 12 bases between. Germline CDR1 and CDR2: MNHEY and SMNVEV (reference sequence). The DNA for the CDR3 is TGTGCCAGCACCCAGGGACTTCCTGGGGCCAACGTCCTGACTTTC. Amino acids: CASTQGLPGANVLTF.

J is TRBJ1-3 and V is TRBV5-6, with a weak D call TRBD1 (5 bases). V shed 2 bases and J shed 0 bases, with 15 bases lying between them. The CDR3 has 17 amino acids. CDR1 SGHDT and CDR2 YYEEEE come from the germline V gene. The CDR3 sequence: CASSFSPGLSSGNTIYF. CDR3 sequence (DNA): TGTGCCAGCAGCTTTAGCCCGGGACTGAGCTCTGGAAACACCATATATTTT.

V is TRBV27 and J is TRBJ1-1; 8 nucleotides match TRBD1. J lost 11 bases, V lost 0 bases, and 2 bases had no gene match. Germline V gene data show CDR1 as MNHEY and CDR2 as SMNVEV (reference sequence). The CDR3 consists of 12 residues. CDR3 protein: CASSLSTGVAFF. The DNA of the CDR3 is TGTGCCAGCAGTTTATCGACAGGGGTGGCTTTCTTT.

The V gene is TRBV6-5, the J gene TRBJ1-2, with a weak D call TRBD1 (5 bases). The germline V gene encodes CDR1 MNHEY and CDR2 SVGAGI. This CDR3 has 15 residues. The V gene lost 2 bases and the J gene lost 2 bases, with 12 bases spanning the gap. CDR3 sequence: CASSYGAQKNYGYTF. CDR3 DNA: TGTGCCAGCAGTTACGGGGCGCAGAAGAACTATGGCTACACCTTC.

CDR3: CSVGAKLRQETQYF. The CDR3 bases are TGCAGCGTTGGAGCGAAACTACGCCAAGAGACCCAGTACTTC. The V call is TRBV29-1, the J call TRBJ2-5; no clear D. V was pared by 4 bases and J by 1 base, with 13 bases between. There are 14 residues in the CDR3. Germline loops: CDR1 SQVTM, CDR2 ANQGSEA.

The chain couples TRBV4-3 to TRBJ2-1; the D is unclear. The CDR3 extends over 13 amino acids. CDR1 is LGHNA and CDR2 is YSLEER in the germline V gene. V lost 3 bases and J lost 8, with 11 bases in between. Here the CDR3 reads CASSHRLVDEQFF. The CDR3 DNA sequence: TGCGCCAGCAGCCATCGCCTAGTCGATGAGCAGTTCTTC.

This clone appeared a few times. V is TRBV6-5 and J is TRBJ1-6; perhaps TRBD1 as D (5 bases). Between the trimmed V and J ends, which lost 5 bases and 10 bases, there was a span of 18 bases. Germline V gene lookup returns CDR1 MNHEY and CDR2 SVGAGI. The CDR3 runs to 15 residues. The CDR3 DNA is TGTGCCAGCAGTAAAAAGTGGACACTTGGATCACCCCTCCACTTT. This codes for CASSKKWTLGSPLHF.

CDR3 DNA sequence: TGCGCCAGCGGAGGTGACTACTACGAGCAGTACTTC. Its translation is CASGGDYYEQYF. This chain links TRBV10-2 with TRBJ2-7; D is perhaps TRBD2 (5 bases). The V end lost 8 bases, the J end lost 3 bases, and 11 bases lay between the germline ends. Germline-derived CDR1 and CDR2 are WSHSY and SAAADI. The CDR3 loop spans 12 amino acids.

The chain employs TRBV7-9 and TRBJ2-6; maybe TRBD1 (5 bases). The germline V gene encodes CDR1 SEHNR and CDR2 FQNEAQ (reference sequence). The CDR3 length is 18 residues. The V gene lost 5 bases and the J gene lost 0 bases, with 17 bases spanning the gap. DNA for the CDR3: TGTGCCAGCAGCCGATCGGACACTCGTTACTCTGGGGCCAACGTCCTGACTTTC. As protein: CASSRSDTRYSGANVLTF.

The chain combines TRBV18 with TRBJ2-3, with unresolved D. The V end was cut by 6 bases, the J end by 1 base, with 11 bases between. Germline V lookup: CDR1 KGHSH, CDR2 LQKENI. The CDR3 spans 14 residues. CDR3 nucleotides: TGTGCCAGCTCGCCGTCTATTGGCACAGATACGCAGTATTTT. As protein: CASSPSIGTDTQYF.

This chain joins TRBV19 and TRBJ2-5; D is undetermined. Germline CDR1 and CDR2: LNHDA and SQIVND (reference sequence). This CDR3 is 12 amino acids long. Trimming took off 4 bases at V and 4 bases at J, with 7 bases between the two ends. The CDR3 sequence: CASSTTTETQYF. The CDR3 DNA follows: TGTGCCAGTAGTACCACGACAGAGACCCAGTACTTC. Complete variable domain (other parts from reference TRBV19 and TRBJ2-5): DGGITQSPKYLFRKEGQNVTLSCEQNLNHDAMYWYRQDPGQGLRLIYYSQIVNDFQKGDIAEGYSVSREKKESFPLTVTSAQKNPTAFYLCASSTTTETQYFGPGTRLLVL.

This rearrangement joins TRBV6-6 to TRBJ2-7, with 7 bases that match TRBD1. V was clipped by 5 bases and J by 5 bases; unmatched bases: 3. The CDR3 consists of 12 residues. Germline V gene lookup returns CDR1 MNHNY and CDR2 SVGAGI (reference sequence). CDR3 loop: CASSDRVHEQYF. CDR3 DNA sequence: TGTGCCAGCAGTGACAGGGTCCACGAGCAGTACTTC.

V gene TRBV27 combines with J gene TRBJ2-3, with 11 bases that match TRBD1. This CDR3 contains 15 residues. Germline values: CDR1 MNHEY, CDR2 SMNVEV (reference sequence). The ends lost 6 bases at V and 2 bases at J; junction bases unmatched: 4. The CDR3 nucleotides read TGTGCCAGCAGGGACAGGGGGCGACCCACAGATACGCAGTATTTT. It translates to CASRDRGRPTDTQYF.

This chain links TRBV5-1 with TRBJ2-7; D is ambiguous. Germline assignment: CDR1 SGHRS and CDR2 YFSETQ. This CDR3 comprises 15 residues. The germline V and J ends were trimmed by 2 bases and 2 bases, with 14 bases remaining between them. The CDR3 region is CASSLGVAEPYEQYF. DNA for the CDR3: TGCGCCAGCAGCTTAGGAGTGGCGGAGCCCTACGAGCAGTACTTC.

V and J are TRBV5-4 and TRBJ1-6; a weak D match, TRBD1 (6 bases). The ends were cut back, 5 bases at V and 7 bases at J, with 22 bases in the middle. The CDR3 contains 17 residues. Germline V gives CDR1 SGHNT, CDR2 YYREEE (reference sequence). CDR3 in amino acids: CASRPAGGAGTNSPLHF. In DNA, the CDR3 is TGTGCCAGCAGGCCCGCCGGGGGGGCAGGGACGAATTCACCCCTCCACTTT. The complete variable domain, with remaining parts taken from reference TRBV5-4 and TRBJ1-6, reads ETGVTQSPTHLIKTRGQQVTLRCSSQSGHNTVSWYQQALGQGPQFIFQYYREEENGRGNFPPRFSGLQFPNYSSELNVNALELDDSALYLCASRPAGGAGTNSPLHFGNGTRLTVT.